The TCR beta chain described here comes from a study of shared clonotypes between healthy human individuals. Cells designated naive CD8 were CD45RO-negative and were positively selected for CCR7, with terminally differentiated effector memory CD45RA+ cells excluded. The CDR3 extends over 11 amino acids. The germline V gene encodes CDR1 MNHEY and CDR2 SMNVEV (reference sequence). J was trimmed by 6 bases and V by 8 bases; bases with no gene match: 2. Clones were sequenced by immunoSEQ multiplex PCR, and TCRdb holds only the in-frame ones, with some missing. The sample carries around 2,000,000 clones, less than 95% recorded once.

The rearrangement links TRBV27 to TRBJ1-1; 8 nucleotides align to TRBD1. This clonotype originated in a man aged 18 to 29 in good health. Sequenced: naive CD8+ T cells sorted from blood. Here the CDR3 reads CASGQGPEAFF. The CDR3, as DNA: TGTGCCAGCGGACAGGGCCCTGAAGCTTTCTTT.